This TCR beta chain comes out of a study of blood T cells in healthy people across ages. Findings and caveats of the study: Age showed a roughly linear inverse relationship with TCR beta diversity per million T cells.

The ends lost 1 base at V and 3 bases at J; junction bases unmatched: 4. The CDR3 consists of 15 residues. This clonotype has only a few counts. What it binds is not known. Combining a sample-barcoded 5' primer with a J-beta primer mix, a second PCR ran for 7 to 11 cycles. Each TCR beta cDNA got a 12-nucleotide random molecular identifier. TCRdb processed the 5' RACE reads anew with MiXCR; each CDR3 protein has one entry. The table shows about 1.5 million distinct CDR3 sequences, with roughly two fifths occurring only once. The sequencing sample was made of blood. The TCR comes from a woman under 30 in good health. V is TRBV12-3 or TRBV12-4 and J is TRBJ1-2; 8 bases align to TRBD1. CDR3 sequence (DNA): TGTGCCAGCAGTTTAGATGCAGGGGGCCACTATGGCTACACCTTC. It codes for CASSLDAGGHYGYTF.